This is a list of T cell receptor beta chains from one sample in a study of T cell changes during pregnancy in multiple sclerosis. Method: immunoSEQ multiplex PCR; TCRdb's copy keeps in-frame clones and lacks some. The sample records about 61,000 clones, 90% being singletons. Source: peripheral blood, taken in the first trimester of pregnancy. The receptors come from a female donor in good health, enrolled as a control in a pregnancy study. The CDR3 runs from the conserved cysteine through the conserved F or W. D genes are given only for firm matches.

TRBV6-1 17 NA CASSEGPRDLTGLIAFF
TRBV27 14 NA CASSETGVNEKLFF
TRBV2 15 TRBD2 CASSTRTSGGKTQYF
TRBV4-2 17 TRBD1 CASSQDLGQGRNQPQHF
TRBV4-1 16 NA CASSPVSTLANYGYTF
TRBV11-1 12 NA CASSLSSDTQYF
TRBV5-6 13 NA CASSLAGGNEQFF
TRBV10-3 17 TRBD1 CAISETSSRGSGNTIYF
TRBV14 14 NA CASSQDRAGNTIYF
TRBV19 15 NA CASSILETNTGELFF
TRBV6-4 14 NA CASSEIPGGGGYTF
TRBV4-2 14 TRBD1 CASSYRGPSYEQYF
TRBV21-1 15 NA CASSKKGARQETQYF
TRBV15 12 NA CATSRDLEGYTF
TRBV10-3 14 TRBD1 CAISATGYNSPLHF
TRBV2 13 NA CASRRFDDYGYTF
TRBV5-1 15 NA CASSSGGGDTGELFF
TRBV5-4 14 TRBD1 CASSTGDLGNTIYF
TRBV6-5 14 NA CASTRGGDKSGQYF
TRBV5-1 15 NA CASTLRGRGNEKLFF
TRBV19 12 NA CASSIRGAEAFF
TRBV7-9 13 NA CASSLGTSYGYTF
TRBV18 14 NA CASSQGTQNTEAFF
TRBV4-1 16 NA CASSQGRGTAPSGYTF
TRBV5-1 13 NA CASSLRGETEAFF
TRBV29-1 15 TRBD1 CSVAGQGVIRAEQYF
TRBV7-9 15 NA CASSQDFLSTDTQYF
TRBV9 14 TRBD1 CASSPDRAGNTIYF
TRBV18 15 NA CASSPRGDIDYEQYF
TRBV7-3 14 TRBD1 CASSPRDRGHEQYF
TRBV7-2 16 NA CASSPAIVGSGNTIYF
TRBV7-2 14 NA CASSLVVGEDTQYF
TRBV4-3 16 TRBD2 CASSQRAGGSTDTQYF
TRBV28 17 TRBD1 CASSTPMKDRGLQPQHF
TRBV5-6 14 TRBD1 CASSSGTGGYGYTF
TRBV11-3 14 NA CASSLGTFNYGYTF
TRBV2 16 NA CASRTWVSGSSYEQYF
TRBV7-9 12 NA CASSLEGQEQYF
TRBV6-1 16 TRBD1 CASSESGQGGSSPLHF
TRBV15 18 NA CATSRDRDRYLVGYGYTF
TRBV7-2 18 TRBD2 CASSLVTSGGPLSYEQYF
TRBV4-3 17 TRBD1 CASSQDMGQGLYNEQFF
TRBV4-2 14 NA CASSQDPGAYEQYF
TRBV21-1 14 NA CASSYGTPDGEQYF
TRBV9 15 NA CASSVVGNDLYGYTF
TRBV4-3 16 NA CASSQVAGDFSYEQYF
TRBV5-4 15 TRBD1 CASSVTGGAGDTQYF
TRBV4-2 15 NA CASSQTDRSSYEQYF
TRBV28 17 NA CASSFSPTGVSSYEQYF
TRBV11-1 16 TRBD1 CASSPDRGRFPGELFF
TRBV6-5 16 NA CASSYSGGGNSYEQYF
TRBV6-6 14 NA CASSLYTGNSPLHF
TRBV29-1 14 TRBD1 CSVYRGQSTGELFF
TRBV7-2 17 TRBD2 CASSLFMGTSGSHTQYF
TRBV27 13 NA CASSYGLTDTQYF
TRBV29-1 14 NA CSVEIAGVNTEAFF
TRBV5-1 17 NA CASSLVYMNDYNSPLHF
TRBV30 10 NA CAWGRGEAFF
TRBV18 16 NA CASSPLKTTAYNEQFF